A selection of T cell receptor beta chains follows, all from one sample in a study of blood T cells in healthy people across ages. One entry per CDR3 protein results from TCRdb running MiXCR on the 5' RACE reads. The data contain over 1,500,000 distinct CDR3 sequences, about two fifths of them singletons. The specimen was blood. The receptors were sampled from a human donor in good health. Both conserved end residues are part of each CDR3. D genes are given only for firm matches. The listing skips clone size in some rows; elsewhere it reads once, few, many or a size class.

d_gene,j_gene,v_gene,abundance,CDR3nt,CDR3aa
TRBD1,TRBJ2-7,TRBV6-1,NA,TGTGCCAGCAGTGTTCCTCCGGGACAGGGTCGCGAGCAGTACTTC,CASSVPPGQGREQYF
NA,TRBJ2-3,TRBV15,NA,TGTGCCACCAGCAGGACCGGGACTAGCACAGATACGCAGTATTTT,CATSRTGTSTDTQYF
TRBD1,TRBJ2-7,TRBV7-2,few,TGTGCCAGCAGCCTAAAGGGACAGGGGGTCGAGCAGTACTTC,CASSLKGQGVEQYF
NA,TRBJ1-6,TRBV20-1,many,TGCAGTGCTAGAGACCTCGACAGCTTCAATTCACCCCTCCACTTT,CSARDLDSFNSPLHF
NA,TRBJ2-5,TRBV7-2,few,TGTGCCAGCAGCTTAGTGTCCCCAGAGACCCAGTACTTC,CASSLVSPETQYF
NA,TRBJ1-5,TRBV20-1,few,TGCAGTGCTAGTGCCGGGTGGGGTCAGCCCCAGCATTTT,CSASAGWGQPQHF
NA,TRBJ1-1,TRBV12-3/TRBV12-4,once,TGTGCCAGCAGCCTGACCCCCCCGAAGGCTTTCTTT,CASSLTPPKAFF
NA,TRBJ2-7,TRBV7-2,NA,TGTGCCAGCAGCTTAGGCGAGGGGCGGCAGTACTTC,CASSLGEGRQYF
NA,TRBJ2-7,TRBV6-2/TRBV6-3,NA,TGTGCCAGCAGTTACCCAGGGATCTCCTACGAGCAGTACTTC,CASSYPGISYEQYF
TRBD2,TRBJ2-3,TRBV10-3,few,TGTGCCATCAGTGAGCCGTCCCTCGGACTAGCGGGGGCAGATACGCAGTATTTT,CAISEPSLGLAGADTQYF
NA,TRBJ2-2,TRBV4-3,NA,TGCGCCAGCAGCCAAGTCGCCAGATACACCGGGGAGCTGTTTTTT,CASSQVARYTGELFF
NA,TRBJ2-7,TRBV10-3,NA,TGTGCCATCAGTGACTACGATAGGAACGAGCAGTACTTC,CAISDYDRNEQYF
NA,TRBJ1-2,TRBV29-1,NA,TGCAGCGTCACAGGGCTCTATGGCTACACCTTC,CSVTGLYGYTF
TRBD1,TRBJ2-4,TRBV6-5,NA,TGTGCCAGCAGTCAGGACAGGGGGTCCTGGGAGCAGTACTTC,CASSQDRGSWEQYF
TRBD1,TRBJ1-3,TRBV5-1,NA,TGCGCCAGCAGCATCGGACAGGGGGTTGACACCATATATTTT,CASSIGQGVDTIYF
TRBD1,TRBJ2-5,TRBV6-2/TRBV6-3,NA,TGTGCCAGCAGTTCGCCCCGGGGAACAGGGGATGAGCAGTACTTC,CASSSPRGTGDEQYF
TRBD1,TRBJ1-4,TRBV7-9,NA,TGTGCCAGCAGCCCCGGGACAGGGAAAAATGAAAAACTGTTTTTT,CASSPGTGKNEKLFF
NA,TRBJ2-3,TRBV6-4,NA,TGTGCCAGCAGTGAAGGAGGGGCAGGAGATACGCAGTATTTT,CASSEGGAGDTQYF
TRBD1,TRBJ1-2,TRBV7-9,NA,TGTGCCAGCAGCCCCAGGGGACAGGGCCACTATGGCTACACCTTC,CASSPRGQGHYGYTF
TRBD1,TRBJ2-7,TRBV7-2,NA,TGTGCCAGCAGCTTAGATTTGGACAGGTCCCTCGAGCAGTACTTC,CASSLDLDRSLEQYF
NA,TRBJ2-7,TRBV4-1,NA,TGCGCCAGCAGCCAGGACAACCGGGCCGTCTCCTACGAGCAGTACTTC,CASSQDNRAVSYEQYF
TRBD1,TRBJ1-1,TRBV11-2,NA,TGTGCCAGCAGCTGGGGACAGAGCACTGAAGCTTTCTTT,CASSWGQSTEAFF
TRBD2,TRBJ2-5,TRBV2,NA,TGTGCCAGCAGTGCGGGTAGCGGGGGATTACAAGAGACCCAGTACTTC,CASSAGSGGLQETQYF
NA,TRBJ1-5,TRBV15,NA,TGTGCCACCGCACTTAGCAATCAGCCCCAGCATTTT,CATALSNQPQHF
NA,TRBJ1-4,TRBV12-3/TRBV12-4,NA,TGTGCCAGCAGTTCCCTCCGGGACACTAATGAAAAACTGTTTTTT,CASSSLRDTNEKLFF
NA,TRBJ2-3,TRBV20-1,NA,TGCAGCATTGACAAGGTGTTCTCAGATACGCAGTATTTT,CSIDKVFSDTQYF
TRBD2,TRBJ2-3,TRBV20-1,NA,TGCGGCAGTGGGGGGGAGGGAAGGACAGATACGCAGTATTTT,CGSGGEGRTDTQYF
TRBD1,TRBJ2-1,TRBV20-1,NA,TGCGGTGCTAGGGGGCTAATTTCCTACAGTGAGCAGTTCTTC,CGARGLISYSEQFF
NA,TRBJ2-5,TRBV7-2,NA,TGTGCCAGCAGCTTAACACCCCTGCGGACAGAGACCCAGTACTTC,CASSLTPLRTETQYF
NA,TRBJ2-4,TRBV6-4,few,TGTACCAGCAGTGATGGGACCTACAATGAGCAGTACTTC,CTSSDGTYNEQYF
NA,TRBJ2-5,TRBV20-1,NA,TGCAGTGCTGATAACCCCGGGACAGGTCCGGGGGGGCAGTACTTC,CSADNPGTGPGGQYF